The clone carrying this T cell receptor (beta chain) came up a few times. V gave up 8 bases and J gave up 0 bases, with 20 bases separating them. Germline V gene lookup returns CDR1 SQVTM and CDR2 ANQGSEA. The CDR3 extends over 15 amino acids. TCRdb passed the RT-PCR reads through MiXCR, listing each CDR3 protein once. Of hundreds of thousands of distinct CDR3 sequences in the sample, 12% to 15% were seen once. The source of this sequence is a female donor in good health, serving as a healthy control. Sequencing used memory CD4+ T cells from blood. The chain couples TRBV29-1 to TRBJ2-7, with D possibly called TRBD1 or TRBD2 (5 bases each). The CDR3 DNA follows: TGCAGCCCCCCGGGGCCATCGGAGAGCTCCTACGAGCAGTACTTC. This codes for CSPPGPSESSYEQYF.